This TCR beta chain appears in the sequencing data of a study of human T cells and chemical hapten exposure. Study-level points and caveats: TCRs above 1 in 1000 frequency stayed constant with DPC sensitization.

The V gene lost 11 bases and the J gene lost 11 bases, with 16 bases spanning the gap. The germline CDR1 and CDR2 sequences are ENHRY and SYGVKD. CDR3 length: 12 amino acids. Comments on this clonotype: As yet, its antigen is unknown.

TCRdb processed the RACE reads anew with MiXCR; each CDR3 protein has one entry. The sample yields about 77,000 distinct CDR3 sequences, approximately 8.1% seen once. Time point here: healthy volunteer bleed at 6 weeks. Someone pulled total RNA out of unfractionated whole blood. This chain uses TRBV10-3 with TRBJ1-6; no reliable D call. The sequence came from a female donor in good health. Some clones in this sample may be carry-over from other donors' samples. The sequenced sample consisted of whole blood. CDR3 residues: CALTPECAPLHF. The CDR3 DNA reads as TGTGCCCTAACGCCTGAATGTGCACCCCTCCACTTT.